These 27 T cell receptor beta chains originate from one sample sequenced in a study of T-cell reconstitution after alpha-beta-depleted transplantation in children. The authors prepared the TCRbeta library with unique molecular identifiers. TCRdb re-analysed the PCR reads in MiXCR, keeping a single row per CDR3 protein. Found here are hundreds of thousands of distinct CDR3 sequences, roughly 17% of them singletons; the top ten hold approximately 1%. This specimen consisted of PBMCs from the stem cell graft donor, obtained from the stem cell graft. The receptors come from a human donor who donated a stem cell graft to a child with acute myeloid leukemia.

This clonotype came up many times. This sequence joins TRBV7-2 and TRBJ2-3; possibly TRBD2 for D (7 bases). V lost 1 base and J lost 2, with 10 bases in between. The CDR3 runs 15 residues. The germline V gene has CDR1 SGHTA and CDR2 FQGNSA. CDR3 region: CASSLGGGTTDTQYF. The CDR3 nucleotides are TGTGCCAGCAGCTTAGGCGGGGGCACCACAGATACGCAGTATTTT.

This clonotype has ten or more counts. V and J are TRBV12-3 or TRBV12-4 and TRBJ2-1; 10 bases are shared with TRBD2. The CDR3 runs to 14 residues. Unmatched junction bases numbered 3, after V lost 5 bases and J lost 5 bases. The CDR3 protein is CASSRTSGNNEQFF. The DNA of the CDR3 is TGTGCCAGCAGTCGAACTAGCGGGAACAATGAGCAGTTCTTC.

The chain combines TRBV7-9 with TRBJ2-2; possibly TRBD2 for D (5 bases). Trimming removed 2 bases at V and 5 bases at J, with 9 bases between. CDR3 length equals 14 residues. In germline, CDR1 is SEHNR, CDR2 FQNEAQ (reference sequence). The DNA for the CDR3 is TGTGCCAGCAGCTTAATTACGGGGACCGGGGAGCTGTTTTTT. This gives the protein CASSLITGTGELFF.

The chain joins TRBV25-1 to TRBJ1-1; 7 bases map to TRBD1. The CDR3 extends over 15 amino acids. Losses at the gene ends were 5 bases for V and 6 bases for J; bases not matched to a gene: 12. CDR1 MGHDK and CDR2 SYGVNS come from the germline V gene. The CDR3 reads CASSTNRGPHAEAFF. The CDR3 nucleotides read TGTGCCAGCAGTACAAACAGGGGTCCTCACGCTGAAGCTTTCTTT.

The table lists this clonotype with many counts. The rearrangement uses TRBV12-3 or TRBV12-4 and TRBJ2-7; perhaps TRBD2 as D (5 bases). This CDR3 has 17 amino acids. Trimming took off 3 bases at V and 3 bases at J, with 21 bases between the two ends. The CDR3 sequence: CASSFGSGWSDYYEQYF. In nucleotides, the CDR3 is TGTGCCAGCAGTTTTGGCTCTGGGTGGAGCGACTACTACGAGCAGTACTTC.

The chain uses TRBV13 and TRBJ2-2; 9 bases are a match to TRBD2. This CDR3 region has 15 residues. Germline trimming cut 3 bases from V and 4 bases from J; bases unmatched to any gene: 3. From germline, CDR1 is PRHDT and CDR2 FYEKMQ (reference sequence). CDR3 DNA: TGTGCCAGCAGCTTGAGCGGGGGGATCACCGGGGAGCTGTTTTTT. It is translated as CASSLSGGITGELFF.

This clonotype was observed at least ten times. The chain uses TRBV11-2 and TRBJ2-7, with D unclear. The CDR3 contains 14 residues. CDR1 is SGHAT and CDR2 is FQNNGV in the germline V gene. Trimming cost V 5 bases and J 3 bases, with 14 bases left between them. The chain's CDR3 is CASSPDTVNYEQYF. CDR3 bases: TGTGCCAGCAGCCCCGATACAGTCAACTACGAGCAGTACTTC.

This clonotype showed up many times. The CDR3 bases are TGTGCCAGCAGCCTCGGGGAGGCTAGCGGGGGCTATGAGCAGTTCTTC. It specifies CASSLGEASGGYEQFF. The rearrangement uses TRBV12-3 or TRBV12-4 and TRBJ2-1; 10 positions agree with TRBD2. V shed 6 bases, J shed 8 bases, and the junction held 13 bases outside the gene matches. This CDR3 is 16 amino acids long.

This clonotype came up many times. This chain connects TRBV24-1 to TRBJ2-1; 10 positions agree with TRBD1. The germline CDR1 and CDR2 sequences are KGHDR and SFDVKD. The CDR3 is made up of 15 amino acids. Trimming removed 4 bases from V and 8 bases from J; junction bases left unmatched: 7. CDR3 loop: CATSDIRDRGYEQFF. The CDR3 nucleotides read TGTGCCACCAGTGACATCCGGGACAGGGGTTATGAGCAGTTCTTC.

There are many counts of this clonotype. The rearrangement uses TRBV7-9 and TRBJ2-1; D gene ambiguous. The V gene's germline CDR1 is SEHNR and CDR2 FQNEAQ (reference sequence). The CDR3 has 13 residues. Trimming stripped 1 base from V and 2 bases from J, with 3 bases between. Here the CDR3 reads CASSLEAYNEQFF. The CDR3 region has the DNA TGTGCCAGCAGCTTAGAGGCCTACAATGAGCAGTTCTTC.

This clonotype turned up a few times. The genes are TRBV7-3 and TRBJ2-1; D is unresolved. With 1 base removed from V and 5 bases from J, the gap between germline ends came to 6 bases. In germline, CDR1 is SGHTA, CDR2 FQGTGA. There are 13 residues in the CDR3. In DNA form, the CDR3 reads TGTGCCAGCAGCTTAATGGTTAACAATGAGCAGTTCTTC. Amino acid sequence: CASSLMVNNEQFF.

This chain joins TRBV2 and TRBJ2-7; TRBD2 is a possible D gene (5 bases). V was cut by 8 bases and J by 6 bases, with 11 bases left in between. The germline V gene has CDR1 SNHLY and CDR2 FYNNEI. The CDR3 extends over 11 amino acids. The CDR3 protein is CASPLRGEQYV. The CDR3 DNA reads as TGTGCCAGCCCTCTTCGGGGCGAGCAGTACGTC.

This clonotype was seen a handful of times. The CDR3, as DNA: TGTGCCAGCAGTCAACCAACTCAGCCCCAGCATTTT. As protein: CASSQPTQPQHF. The V and J genes are TRBV12-3 or TRBV12-4 and TRBJ1-5; no definite D call. The CDR3 length is 12 residues. Trimming removed 5 bases from V and 6 bases from J, with 8 bases in between.

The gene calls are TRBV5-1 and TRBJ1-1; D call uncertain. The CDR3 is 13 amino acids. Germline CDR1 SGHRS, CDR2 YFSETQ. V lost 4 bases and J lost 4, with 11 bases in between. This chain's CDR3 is CASSAAHLTEAFF. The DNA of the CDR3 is TGCGCCAGCAGCGCGGCACATCTCACTGAAGCTTTCTTT.

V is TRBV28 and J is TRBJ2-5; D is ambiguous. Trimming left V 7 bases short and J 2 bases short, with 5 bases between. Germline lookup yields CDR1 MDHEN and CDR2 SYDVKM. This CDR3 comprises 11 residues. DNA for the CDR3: TGTGCCAGCACCACTCAAGAGACCCAGTACTTC. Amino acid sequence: CASTTQETQYF.

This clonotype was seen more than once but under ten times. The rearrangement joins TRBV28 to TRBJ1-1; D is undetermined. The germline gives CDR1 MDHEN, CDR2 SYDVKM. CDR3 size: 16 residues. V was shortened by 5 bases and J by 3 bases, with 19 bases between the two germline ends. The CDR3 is CASSPRPTSIYTEAFF. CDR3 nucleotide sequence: TGTGCCAGCAGTCCACGCCCCACCTCTATATACACTGAAGCTTTCTTT.

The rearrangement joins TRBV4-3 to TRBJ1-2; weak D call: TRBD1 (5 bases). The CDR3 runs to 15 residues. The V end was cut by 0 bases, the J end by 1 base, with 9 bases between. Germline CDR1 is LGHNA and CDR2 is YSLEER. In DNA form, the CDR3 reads TGCGCCAGCAGCCAAGAAAGGGACCTTAACTATGGCTACACCTTC. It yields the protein CASSQERDLNYGYTF.

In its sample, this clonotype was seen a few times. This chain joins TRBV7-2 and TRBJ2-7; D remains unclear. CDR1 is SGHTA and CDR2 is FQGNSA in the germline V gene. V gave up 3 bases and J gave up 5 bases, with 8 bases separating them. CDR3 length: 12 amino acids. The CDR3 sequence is CASSFYGHEQYV. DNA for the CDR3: TGTGCCAGCAGCTTTTACGGCCACGAGCAGTACGTC.

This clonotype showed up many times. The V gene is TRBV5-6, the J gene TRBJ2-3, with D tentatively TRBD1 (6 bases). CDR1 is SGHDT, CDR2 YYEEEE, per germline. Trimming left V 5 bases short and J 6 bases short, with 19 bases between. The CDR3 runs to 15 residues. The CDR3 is CASSTQGSNTDTQYF. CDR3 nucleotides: TGTGCCAGCAGTACCCAGGGGAGCAATACGGATACGCAGTATTTT.

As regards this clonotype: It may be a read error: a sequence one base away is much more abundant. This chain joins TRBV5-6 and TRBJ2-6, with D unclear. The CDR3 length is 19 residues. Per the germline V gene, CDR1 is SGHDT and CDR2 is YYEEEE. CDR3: CASGLLGSTIHSGANVLTF. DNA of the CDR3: TGTGCCAGCGGCTTGTTGGGGTCTACAATACACTCTGGGGCCAACGTCCTGACTTTC.

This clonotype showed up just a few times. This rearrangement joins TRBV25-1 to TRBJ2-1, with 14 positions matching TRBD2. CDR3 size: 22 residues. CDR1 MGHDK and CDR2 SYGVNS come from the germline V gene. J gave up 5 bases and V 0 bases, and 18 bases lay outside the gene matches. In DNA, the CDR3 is TGTGCCAGCAGTGAATATAGGCTTTCGGGACTAGCGGGGGCCCTCTTGGACAATGAGCAGTTCTTC. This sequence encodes CASSEYRLSGLAGALLDNEQFF.

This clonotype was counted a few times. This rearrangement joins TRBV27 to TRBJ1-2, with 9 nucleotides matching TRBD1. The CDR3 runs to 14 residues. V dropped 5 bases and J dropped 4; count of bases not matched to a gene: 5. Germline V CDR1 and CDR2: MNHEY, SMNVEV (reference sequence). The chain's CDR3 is CASSAPGQGYGYTF. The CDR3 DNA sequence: TGTGCCAGCAGTGCCCCGGGACAGGGCTATGGCTACACCTTC.

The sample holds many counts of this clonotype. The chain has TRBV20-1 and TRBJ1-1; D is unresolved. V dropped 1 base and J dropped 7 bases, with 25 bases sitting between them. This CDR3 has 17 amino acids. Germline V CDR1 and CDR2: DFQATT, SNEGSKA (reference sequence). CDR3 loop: CSARGLLLGRIDFEAFF. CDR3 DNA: TGCAGTGCTAGAGGCCTCTTGTTAGGGCGGATCGACTTTGAAGCTTTCTTT.

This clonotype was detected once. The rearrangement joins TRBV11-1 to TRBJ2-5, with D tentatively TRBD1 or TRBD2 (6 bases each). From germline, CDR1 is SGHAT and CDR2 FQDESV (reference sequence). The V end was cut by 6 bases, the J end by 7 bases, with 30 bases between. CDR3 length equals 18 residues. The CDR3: CASSLGGQLARHKGTQYF. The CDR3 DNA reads TGTGCCAGCAGTTTGGGGGGCCAGCTAGCGAGGCACAAAGGGACCCAGTACTTC.

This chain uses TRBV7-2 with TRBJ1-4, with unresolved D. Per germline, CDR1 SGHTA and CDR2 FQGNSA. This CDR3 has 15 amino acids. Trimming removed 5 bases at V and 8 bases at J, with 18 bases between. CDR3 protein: CASSPWTGLGEKLFF. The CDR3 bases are TGTGCCAGCAGCCCGTGGACGGGTCTAGGGGAAAAACTGTTTTTT.

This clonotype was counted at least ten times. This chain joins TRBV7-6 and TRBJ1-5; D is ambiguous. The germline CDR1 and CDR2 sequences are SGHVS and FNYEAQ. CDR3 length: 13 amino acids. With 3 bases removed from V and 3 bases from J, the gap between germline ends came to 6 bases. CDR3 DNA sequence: TGTGCCAGCAGCTTGTCAGACAATCAGCCCCAGCATTTT. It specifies CASSLSDNQPQHF.

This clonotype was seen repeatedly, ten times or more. For the CDR3, the DNA is TGTGCCAGCAGTGGATCACTTGGTGAGCAGTTCTTC. Protein product: CASSGSLGEQFF. The V and J genes are TRBV25-1 and TRBJ2-1; D is undetermined. The CDR3 spans 12 residues. Germline V gives CDR1 MGHDK, CDR2 SYGVNS. Trimming shortened V by 4 bases and J by 9 bases, and 10 bases separated the two germline ends.